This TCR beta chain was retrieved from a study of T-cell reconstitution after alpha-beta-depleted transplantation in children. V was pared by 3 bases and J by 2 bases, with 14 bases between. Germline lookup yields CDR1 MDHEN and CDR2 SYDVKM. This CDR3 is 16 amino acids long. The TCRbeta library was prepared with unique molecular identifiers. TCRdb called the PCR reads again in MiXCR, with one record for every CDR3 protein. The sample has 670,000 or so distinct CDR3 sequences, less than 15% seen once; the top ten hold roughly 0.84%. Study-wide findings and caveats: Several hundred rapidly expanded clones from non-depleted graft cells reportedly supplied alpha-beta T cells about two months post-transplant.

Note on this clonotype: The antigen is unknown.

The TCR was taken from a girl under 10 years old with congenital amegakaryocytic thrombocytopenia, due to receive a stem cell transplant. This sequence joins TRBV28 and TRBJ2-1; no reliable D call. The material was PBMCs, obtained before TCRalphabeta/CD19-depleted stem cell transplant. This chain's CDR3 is CASSLVPKSTYNEQFF. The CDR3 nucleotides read TGTGCCAGCAGTTTGGTTCCTAAGAGCACCTACAATGAGCAGTTCTTC.